This T cell receptor (beta chain) was recovered during a study of T cells in Graves' hyperthyroidism and ophthalmopathy. Researchers amplified the TCR beta CDR3 regions from RNA transcripts. The HTBI set primed first-round TCR CDR3 RT-PCR. One entry per CDR3 protein, called by TCRdb with MiXCR from the multiplex PCR reads. Counted here are about 360,000 distinct CDR3 sequences, over 10% occurring once; the ten biggest clones make up 9.2%. This clonotype was counted many times. The clonotype was recovered from a woman aged 18 to 35 with Graves' hyperthyroidism. The source material was blood.

CDR3 region: CASSYSRALSSYEQYF. The CDR3 region has the DNA TGTGCCAGCAGTTACTCCCGGGCGCTGAGCTCCTACGAGCAGTACTTC. The chain links TRBV6-2 or TRBV6-3 to TRBJ2-7, with D unresolved. CDR1 is MNHEY, CDR2 SVGEGT, per germline. The ends were cut back, 0 bases at V and 0 bases at J, with 12 bases in the middle. This CDR3 spans 16 amino acids.